Shown below are 15 T cell receptor beta chains from a single sample sequenced in a study of beta chain features in type 1 diabetes. Study-level points and caveats: Patients with Type 1 diabetes showed moderately but significantly shorter TCRB CDR3s in all four CD4+ subsets.

The study reverse transcribed the entire isolated RNA, so it sequenced expressed TCRB transcripts. Using immunoSEQ multiplex PCR, the repertoire was profiled, and TCRdb retains in-frame clones only, with some absent. The data hold 300,000 or so clones, with around 9.3% observed a single time. Their recognized antigens are unknown. Sequencing used central memory CD4+ T cells from blood. The receptors here all came from a man aged 25 to 45 with type 1 diabetes.

With respect to this clone: A read error may produce the germline difference seen at one junction end. The chain couples TRBV7-2 to TRBJ1-4, with TRBD1 matching 8 bases. CDR3 length equals 13 residues. Germline V gene sequence: CDR1 SGHTA, CDR2 FQGNSA. CDR3 residues: CASSLVYGQGAAF. DNA for the CDR3: TGTGCCAGCAGCTTAGTGTATGGGCAGGGGGCTGCGTTT.

This rearrangement joins TRBV28 to TRBJ1-6; 10 bases match TRBD1. V gave up 3 bases and J gave up 10 bases; unmatched junction bases: 3. The CDR3 extends over 14 amino acids. Germline V gene lookup returns CDR1 MDHEN and CDR2 SYDVKM. The CDR3 region has the DNA TGTGCCAGCAGTTTGACAGGGGGCCACTCACCCCTCCACTTT. Protein: CASSLTGGHSPLHF.

This clone came up a few times. The junction departs from germline at one end; a sequencing error may be responsible. The chain has TRBV9 and TRBJ2-7, with TRBD2 matching 8 bases. CDR1 SGDLS and CDR2 YYNGEE come from the germline V gene. The CDR3 loop spans 15 amino acids. The DNA for the CDR3 is TGTGCCTGCAGCGCAGGACTAGCTCGACCCCACGAGCAGTACTTC. Its protein product is CACSAGLARPHEQYF.

This clone has just a few counts. The J gene is TRBJ1-1, the V gene TRBV25-1; D is possibly TRBD1 (5 bases). CDR3 length: 15 amino acids. Looked up from germline, CDR1 is MGHDK and CDR2 is SYGVNS. Trimming took off 1 base at V and 2 bases at J, with 11 bases between the two ends. CDR3 in DNA: TGTGCCAGCAGTGAATTGTGGGACTCCAACACTGAAGCTTTCTTT. Translated: CASSELWDSNTEAFF.

This clone has a handful of counts. The chain employs TRBV7-8 and TRBJ2-2; 7 positions match TRBD1. J lost 6 bases, V lost 5 bases, and 12 bases had no gene match. Germline V gene lookup returns CDR1 SGHVS and CDR2 FQNEAQ. The CDR3 covers 16 residues. The CDR3 loop reads CASSPMRTGEAGELFF. CDR3 sequence (DNA): TGTGCCAGCAGCCCAATGCGGACAGGCGAGGCCGGGGAGCTGTTTTTT.

This clone was counted a few times. The chain recombines TRBV7-9 with TRBJ2-4, with D possibly matching TRBD2 (5 bases). Trimming cost V 4 bases and J 9 bases, with 10 bases left between them. The V gene's germline CDR1 is SEHNR and CDR2 FQNEAQ (reference sequence). CDR3 length: 12 residues. CDR3 coding DNA: TGTGCCAGCAGCTCTTCCCGGGGCATTCAGTACTTC. This codes for CASSSSRGIQYF.

This clone was detected a few times. The V and J genes are TRBV30 and TRBJ2-5, with unresolved D. This CDR3 is 12 amino acids long. Trimming shortened V by 5 bases and J by 3 bases, and 10 bases separated the two germline ends. Germline-derived CDR1 and CDR2 are GTSNPN and SVGIG (reference sequence). The CDR3 is CAWSDIEETQYF. The CDR3 DNA reads as TGTGCCTGGTCAGACATTGAAGAGACCCAGTACTTC.

This chain links TRBV12-5 with TRBJ1-5; TRBD1 might be the D (6 bases). Trimming removed 3 bases at V and 0 bases at J, with 18 bases between. This CDR3 is 18 amino acids long. The germline gives CDR1 LGHNT, CDR2 FRNRAP. The DNA for the CDR3 is TGTGCTAGTGGTTTCTCTTGGGGGGCTGAAGATAGCAATCAGCCCCAGCATTTT. It translates to CASGFSWGAEDSNQPQHF.

This clone was counted only a few times. Germline is not matched at one junction end, which may reflect a read error. The identical CDR3 is also encoded by other nucleotide sequences in the sample. CDR3 protein: CASSQDRGQTQYF. The DNA of the CDR3 is TGCGCCAGCAGCCAGGACAGGGGCCAGACCCAGTACTTC. The chain recombines TRBV7-9 with TRBJ2-5; 9 bases align to TRBD1. Looked up from germline, CDR1 is SEHNR and CDR2 is FQNEAQ (reference sequence). The CDR3 extends over 13 amino acids.

Ten or more counts support this clone. The chain couples TRBV10-3 to TRBJ2-7; TRBD1 aligns across 7 bases. J lost 0 bases, V lost 5 bases, and 4 bases had no gene match. Germline CDR1 is ENHRY and CDR2 is SYGVKD. The CDR3 has 14 residues. This chain's CDR3 is CAISRDSRSYEQYF. The CDR3, as DNA: TGTGCCATCAGTCGGGACAGCCGCTCCTACGAGCAGTACTTC.

The CDR3 DNA is TGCAGCTCCTTGGGGGACAGTCGCACCGGGGAGCTGTTTTTT. As protein: CSSLGDSRTGELFF. The rearrangement uses TRBV29-1 and TRBJ2-2; 7 bases align to TRBD1. Germline trimming cut 8 bases from V and 4 bases from J; bases unmatched to any gene: 10. The CDR3 sequence is 14 residues long. Germline CDR1 and CDR2: SQVTM and ANQGSEA.

The chain links TRBV23-1 to TRBJ1-5, with D possibly matching TRBD1 (6 bases). TRBV23-1 counts as an open reading frame of uncertain function. The CDR3 is 18 amino acids. The V end was cut by 0 bases, the J end by 3 bases, with 18 bases between. In nucleotides, the CDR3 is TGCGCCAGCAGTCAATCGCCAGGGACATTATGTTTCAATCAGCCCCAGCATTTT. Its translation: CASSQSPGTLCFNQPQHF.

The chain links TRBV29-1 to TRBJ2-1; the D is unclear. V gave up 3 bases and J gave up 7 bases, with 7 bases separating them. This CDR3 is built from 11 residues. The germline V gene encodes CDR1 SQVTM and CDR2 ANQGSEA. The CDR3 region is CSVETRNEQFF. The CDR3 nucleotides read TGCAGCGTTGAGACGAGGAATGAGCAGTTCTTC.

This clone was detected once. J is TRBJ1-2 and V is TRBV9; 9 bases align to TRBD1. V dropped 0 bases and J dropped 5; count of bases not matched to a gene: 2. Germline V gene data show CDR1 as SGDLS and CDR2 as YYNGEE. The CDR3 runs to 14 residues. The CDR3 bases are TGTGCCAGCAGCGTAGCGACAGGGGGTTATGGCTACACCTTC. This codes for CASSVATGGYGYTF. The whole variable domain, filled in from reference TRBV9 and TRBJ1-2, reads DSGVTQTPKHLITATGQRVTLRCSPRSGDLSVYWYQQSLDQGLQFLIQYYNGEERAKGNILERFSAQQFPDLHSELNLSSLELGDSALYFCASSVATGGYGYTFGSGTRLTVV.

The chain joins TRBV7-9 to TRBJ2-7; TRBD1 aligns across 7 bases. This CDR3 contains 14 residues. Trimming at V came to 4 bases and at J to 0 bases, leaving 3 bases not matched to a gene. Germline V gene lookup returns CDR1 SEHNR and CDR2 FQNEAQ (reference sequence). Written as DNA, the CDR3 is TGTGCCAGCAGCTGGGACAGTGTCTCCTACGAGCAGTACTTC. Its protein product is CASSWDSVSYEQYF. Full variable domain (outside the CDR3, taken from reference TRBV7-9 and TRBJ2-7): DTGVSQNPRHKITKRGQNVTFRCDPISEHNRLYWYRQTLGQGPEFLTYFQNEAQLEKSRLLSDRFSAERPKGSFSTLEIQRTEQGDSAMYLCASSWDSVSYEQYFGPGTRLTVT.